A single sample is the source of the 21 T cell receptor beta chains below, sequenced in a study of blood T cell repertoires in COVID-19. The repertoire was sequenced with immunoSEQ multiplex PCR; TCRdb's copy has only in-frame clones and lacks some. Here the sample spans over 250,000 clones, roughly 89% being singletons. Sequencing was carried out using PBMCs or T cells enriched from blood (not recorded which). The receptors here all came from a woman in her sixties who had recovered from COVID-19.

Here the CDR3 DNA reads TGTGCCAGCAGCACCGGGACAGGGGGTAGCAATGAGCAGTTCTTC. This codes for CASSTGTGGSNEQFF. The chain has TRBV6-5 and TRBJ2-1; TRBD1 agrees at 11 bases. The CDR3 extends over 15 amino acids. The germline gives CDR1 MNHEY, CDR2 SVGAGI. V shed 6 bases and J 6 bases; nucleotides not matched to a gene: 7.

The CDR3 here is CASTRVTEAFF. The CDR3 DNA sequence: TGTGCCAGCACCCGGGTCACTGAAGCTTTCTTT. The chain recombines TRBV2 with TRBJ1-1; D gene unclear. Germline V gene sequence: CDR1 SNHLY, CDR2 FYNNEI. V lost 7 bases and J 4 bases, leaving 7 bases between the germline ends. The CDR3 loop spans 11 amino acids.

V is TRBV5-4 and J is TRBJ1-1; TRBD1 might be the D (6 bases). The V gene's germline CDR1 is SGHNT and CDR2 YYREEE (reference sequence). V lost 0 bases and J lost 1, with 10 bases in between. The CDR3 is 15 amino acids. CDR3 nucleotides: TGTGCCAGCAGCTTGGATGAGGGACAGAACACTGAAGCTTTCTTT. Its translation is CASSLDEGQNTEAFF. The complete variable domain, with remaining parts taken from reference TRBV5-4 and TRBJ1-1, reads ETGVTQSPTHLIKTRGQQVTLRCSSQSGHNTVSWYQQALGQGPQFIFQYYREEENGRGNFPPRFSGLQFPNYSSELNVNALELDDSALYLCASSLDEGQNTEAFFGQGTRLTVV.

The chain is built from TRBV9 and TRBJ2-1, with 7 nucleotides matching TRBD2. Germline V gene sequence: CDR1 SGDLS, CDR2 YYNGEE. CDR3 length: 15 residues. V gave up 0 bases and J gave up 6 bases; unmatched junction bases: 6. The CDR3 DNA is TGTGCCAGCAGCGTAGCGTGGGAGGGCCTCAATGAGCAGTTCTTC. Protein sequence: CASSVAWEGLNEQFF.

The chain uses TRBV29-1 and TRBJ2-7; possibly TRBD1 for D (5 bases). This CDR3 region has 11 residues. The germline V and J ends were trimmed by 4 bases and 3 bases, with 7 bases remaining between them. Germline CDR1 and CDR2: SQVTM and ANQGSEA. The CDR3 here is CSVGTGYEQYF. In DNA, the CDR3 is TGCAGCGTTGGAACAGGCTACGAGCAGTACTTC.

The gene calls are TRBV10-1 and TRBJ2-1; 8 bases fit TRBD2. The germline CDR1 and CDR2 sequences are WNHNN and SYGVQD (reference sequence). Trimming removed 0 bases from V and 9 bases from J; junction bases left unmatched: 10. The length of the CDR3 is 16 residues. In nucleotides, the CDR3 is TGCGCCAGCAGTGAGTCCCCCGGGACTAGTACGGCTGAGCAGTTCTTC. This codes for CASSESPGTSTAEQFF.

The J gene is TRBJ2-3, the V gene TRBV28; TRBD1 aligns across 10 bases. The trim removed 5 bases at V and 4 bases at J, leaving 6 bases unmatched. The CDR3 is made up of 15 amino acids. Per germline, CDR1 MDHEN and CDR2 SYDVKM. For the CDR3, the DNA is TGTGCCAGCAGTATCCGGGACAGGGGTTCAGATACGCAGTATTTT. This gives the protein CASSIRDRGSDTQYF. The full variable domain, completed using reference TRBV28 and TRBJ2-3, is DVKVTQSSRYLVKRTGEKVFLECVQDMDHENMFWYRQDPGLGLRLIYFSYDVKMKEKGDIPEGYSVSREKKERFSLILESASTNQTSMYLCASSIRDRGSDTQYFGPGTRLTVL.

The CDR3 protein is CSARGAGDNEQFF. CDR3 in DNA: TGCAGCGCCAGGGGAGCGGGAGACAATGAGCAGTTCTTC. The chain employs TRBV29-1 and TRBJ2-1; 8 bases fit TRBD2. Trimming took 7 bases from V and 5 from J; bases not matched to a gene: 7. The germline gives CDR1 SQVTM, CDR2 ANQGSEA. CDR3 size: 13 residues.

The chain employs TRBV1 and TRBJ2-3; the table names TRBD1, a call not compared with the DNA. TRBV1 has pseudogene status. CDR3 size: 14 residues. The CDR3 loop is CTSSQGGSSDTQYF. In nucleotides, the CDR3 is TGCACCAGCAGCCAAGGGGGCAGTTCAGATACGCAGTATTTT.

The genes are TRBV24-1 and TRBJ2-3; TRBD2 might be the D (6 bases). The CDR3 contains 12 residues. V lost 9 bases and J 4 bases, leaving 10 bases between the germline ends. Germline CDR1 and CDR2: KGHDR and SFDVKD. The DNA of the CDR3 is TGTGCCACCCGGGGGTTTGCAGATACGCAGTATTTT. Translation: CATRGFADTQYF.

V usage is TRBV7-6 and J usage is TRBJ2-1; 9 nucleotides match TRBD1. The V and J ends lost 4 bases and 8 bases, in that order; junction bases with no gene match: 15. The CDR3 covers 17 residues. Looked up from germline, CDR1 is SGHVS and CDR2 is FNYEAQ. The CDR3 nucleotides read TGTGCCAGCAGCTGGCCTAAACGGGACAGGGTTAGGCATGAGCAGTTCTTC. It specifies CASSWPKRDRVRHEQFF. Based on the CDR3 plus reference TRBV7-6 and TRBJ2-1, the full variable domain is GAGVSQSPRYKVTKRGQDVALRCDPISGHVSLYWYRQALGQGPEFLTYFNYEAQQDKSGLPNDRFSAERPEGSISTLTIQRTEQRDSAMYRCASSWPKRDRVRHEQFFGPGTRLTVL.

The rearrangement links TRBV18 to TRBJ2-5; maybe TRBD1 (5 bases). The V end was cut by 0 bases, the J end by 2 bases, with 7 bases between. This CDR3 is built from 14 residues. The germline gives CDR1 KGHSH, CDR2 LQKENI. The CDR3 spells CASSPPTGQETQYF. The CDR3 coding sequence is TGTGCCAGCTCACCACCCACAGGTCAAGAGACCCAGTACTTC. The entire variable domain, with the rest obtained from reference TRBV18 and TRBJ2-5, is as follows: NAGVMQNPRHLVRRRGQEARLRCSPMKGHSHVYWYRQLPEEGLKFMVYLQKENIIDESGMPKERFSAEFPKEGPSILRIQQVVRGDSAAYFCASSPPTGQETQYFGPGTRLLVL.

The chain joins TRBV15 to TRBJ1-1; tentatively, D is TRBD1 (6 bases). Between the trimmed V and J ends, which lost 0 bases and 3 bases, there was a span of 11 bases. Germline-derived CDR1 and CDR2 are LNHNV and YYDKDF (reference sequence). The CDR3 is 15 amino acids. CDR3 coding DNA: TGTGCCACCAGCAGAGAGACGACAGGAGACACTGAAGCTTTCTTT. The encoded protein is CATSRETTGDTEAFF.

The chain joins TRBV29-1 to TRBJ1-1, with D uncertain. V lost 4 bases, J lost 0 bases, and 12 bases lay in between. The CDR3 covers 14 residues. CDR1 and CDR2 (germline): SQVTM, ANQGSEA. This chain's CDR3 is CSVGEFELNTEAFF. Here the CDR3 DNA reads TGCAGCGTTGGAGAATTCGAGTTGAACACTGAAGCTTTCTTT.

The DNA for the CDR3 is TGTGCCAGCAGAGCGACAGGGAGATCTGGCTACACCTTC. The encoded protein is CASRATGRSGYTF. The rearrangement uses TRBV27 and TRBJ1-2, with 7 bases aligning to TRBD1. Germline CDR1 is MNHEY and CDR2 is SMNVEV (reference sequence). The CDR3 spans 13 residues. Trimming removed 6 bases from V and 7 bases from J; junction bases left unmatched: 8.

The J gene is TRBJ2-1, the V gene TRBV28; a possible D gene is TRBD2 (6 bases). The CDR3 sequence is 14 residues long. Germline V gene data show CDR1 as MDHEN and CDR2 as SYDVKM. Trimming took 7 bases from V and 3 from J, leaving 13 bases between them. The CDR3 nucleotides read TGTGCCAGCACCACACCGGGGGTCTACAATGAGCAGTTCTTC. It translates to CASTTPGVYNEQFF.

In nucleotides, the CDR3 is TGTGCCAGCAGCCCGGGAGGGTATGCAAACATTCAGTACTTC. This codes for CASSPGGYANIQYF. The chain couples TRBV11-2 to TRBJ2-4; 8 positions match TRBD2. J gave up 6 bases and V 5 bases, and 6 bases lay outside the gene matches. Germline CDR1 reads SGHAT; CDR2 reads FQNNGV. CDR3 size: 14 residues.

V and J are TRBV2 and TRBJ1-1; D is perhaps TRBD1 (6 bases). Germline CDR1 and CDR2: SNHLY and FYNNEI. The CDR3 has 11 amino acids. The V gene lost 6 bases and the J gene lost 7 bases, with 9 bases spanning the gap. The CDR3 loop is CASRAGVEAFF. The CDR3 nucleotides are TGTGCCAGCAGGGCAGGGGTTGAAGCTTTCTTT. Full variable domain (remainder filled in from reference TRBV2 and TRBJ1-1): EPEVTQTPSHQVTQMGQEVILRCVPISNHLYFYWYRQILGQKVEFLVSFYNNEISEKSEIFDDQFSVERPDGSNFTLKIRSTKLEDSAMYFCASRAGVEAFFGQGTRLTVV.

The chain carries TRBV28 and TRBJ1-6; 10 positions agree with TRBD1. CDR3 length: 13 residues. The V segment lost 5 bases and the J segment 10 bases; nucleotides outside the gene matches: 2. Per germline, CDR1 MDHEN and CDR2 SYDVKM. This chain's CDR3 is CASSGQGESPLHF. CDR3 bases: TGTGCCAGCAGTGGACAGGGGGAGTCACCCCTCCACTTT.

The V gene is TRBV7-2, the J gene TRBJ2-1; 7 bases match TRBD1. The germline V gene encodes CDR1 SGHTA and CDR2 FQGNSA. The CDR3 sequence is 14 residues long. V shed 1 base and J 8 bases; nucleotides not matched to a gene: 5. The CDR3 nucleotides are TGTGCCAGCAGCTTAGGACAGGGATTCTATGAGCAGTTCTTC. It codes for CASSLGQGFYEQFF.

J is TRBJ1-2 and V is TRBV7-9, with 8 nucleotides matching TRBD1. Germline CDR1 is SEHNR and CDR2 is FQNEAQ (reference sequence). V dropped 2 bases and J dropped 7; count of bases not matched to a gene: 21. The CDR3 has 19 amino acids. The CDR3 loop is CASSLLEGGQGISRGGYTF. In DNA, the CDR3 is TGTGCCAGCAGCTTATTAGAAGGAGGACAGGGAATCTCTAGGGGTGGCTACACCTTC.